This T cell receptor (beta chain) was obtained from a study of shared T cell receptors in the human thymus. Measured with immunoSEQ multiplex PCR; TCRdb has only the in-frame clones, and not every one. The table has hundreds of thousands of clones, about four fifths seen once; the top ten hold more than 0.01%. Germline V CDR1 and CDR2: SGHRS, YFSETQ. The length of the CDR3 is 15 residues. V shed 0 bases and J shed 0 bases, with 7 bases lying between them. Separately, the same data were catalogued under a study of human thymus T cells. From that second work: There appeared to be biased usage of V and J genes in thymic and blood repertoires. Related studies found that unrelated individuals share highly overlapping thymic repertoires.

This chain links TRBV5-1 with TRBJ1-3, with no clear D. This receptor was identified in a boy younger than two with a congenital heart defect. Sequencing input: thymocytes. The CDR3 here is CASSLAGSSGNTIYF. CDR3 in DNA: TGCGCCAGCAGCTTGGCGGGGAGCTCTGGAAACACCATATATTTT.